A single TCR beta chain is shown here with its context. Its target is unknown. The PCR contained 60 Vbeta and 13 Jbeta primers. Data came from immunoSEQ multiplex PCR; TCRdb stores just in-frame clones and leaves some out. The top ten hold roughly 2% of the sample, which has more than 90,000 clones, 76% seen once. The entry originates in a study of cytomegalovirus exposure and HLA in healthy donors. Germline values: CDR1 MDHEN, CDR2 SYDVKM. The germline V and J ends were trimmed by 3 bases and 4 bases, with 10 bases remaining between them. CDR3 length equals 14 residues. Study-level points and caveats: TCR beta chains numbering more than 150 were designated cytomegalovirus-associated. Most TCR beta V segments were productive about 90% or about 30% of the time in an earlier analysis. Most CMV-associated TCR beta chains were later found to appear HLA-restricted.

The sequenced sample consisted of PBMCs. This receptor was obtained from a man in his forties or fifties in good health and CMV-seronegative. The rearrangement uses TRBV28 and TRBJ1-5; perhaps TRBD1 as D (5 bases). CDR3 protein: CASSLPGRNQPQHF. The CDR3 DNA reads TGTGCCAGCAGTTTGCCAGGGCGTAATCAGCCCCAGCATTTT.